This entry lists 19 T cell receptor beta chains sequenced from one sample in a study of blood T cell repertoires in COVID-19. Profiled with immunoSEQ multiplex PCR; TCRdb holds only in-frame clones, not every one. This table has around 200,000 clones, around 80% appearing once. Specimen: peripheral blood. The receptors shown here come from a woman of 80 years or more with active or convalescent COVID-19.

This chain's CDR3 is CASSPMTGLNTEAFF. The CDR3 region has the DNA TGTGCCAGCTCACCTATGACAGGGTTGAACACTGAAGCTTTCTTT. The chain couples TRBV18 to TRBJ1-1, with 7 bases fitting TRBD1. V lost 3 bases, J lost 0 bases, and 4 bases stayed unmatched. This CDR3 comprises 15 residues. CDR1 and CDR2 from the germline V gene are KGHSH and LQKENI. Variable domain in full (rest from reference TRBV18 and TRBJ1-1): NAGVMQNPRHLVRRRGQEARLRCSPMKGHSHVYWYRQLPEEGLKFMVYLQKENIIDESGMPKERFSAEFPKEGPSILRIQQVVRGDSAAYFCASSPMTGLNTEAFFGQGTRLTVV.

This clone was detected a few times. J is TRBJ1-1 and V is TRBV28; 8 bases line up with TRBD1. This CDR3 spans 13 amino acids. After removal of 6 bases from V and 4 bases from J, the junction contained 4 bases not matched to a gene. Germline CDR1 reads MDHEN; CDR2 reads SYDVKM. CDR3 bases: TGTGCCAGCAGCTCAACAGGGGGCACTGAAGCTTTCTTT. Translation gives CASSSTGGTEAFF.

The sample holds a few counts of this clone. The rearrangement links TRBV18 to TRBJ1-3; possibly TRBD1 for D (5 bases). Trimming took off 3 bases at V and 0 bases at J, with 6 bases between the two ends. CDR1 KGHSH and CDR2 LQKENI come from the germline V gene. This CDR3 has 14 amino acids. The CDR3 loop reads CASSPGGSGNTIYF. CDR3 nucleotide sequence: TGTGCCAGCTCACCGGGGGGCTCTGGAAACACCATATATTTT.

V gene TRBV5-1 combines with J gene TRBJ2-7, with TRBD2 identical over 8 bases. V was clipped by 3 bases and J by 2 bases; unmatched bases: 13. Germline V gene lookup returns CDR1 SGHRS and CDR2 YFSETQ. This CDR3 region has 17 residues. CDR3 residues: CASSSDFAGGNPYEQYF. The CDR3 DNA follows: TGCGCCAGCAGCTCGGATTTTGCGGGGGGAAACCCCTACGAGCAGTACTTC.

This chain uses TRBV5-6 with TRBJ1-2, with 8 bases lining up with TRBD1. The V gene's germline CDR1 is SGHDT and CDR2 YYEEEE. This CDR3 region has 15 residues. V gave up 5 bases and J gave up 4 bases; unmatched junction bases: 10. DNA of the CDR3: TGTGCCAGCAGGGGTACAGGGGGTTCTTCCTATGGCTACACCTTC. Residues: CASRGTGGSSYGYTF.

This clone turned up a few times. The rearrangement uses TRBV3-1 (or the pseudogene TRBV3-2) and TRBJ1-2; D possibly corresponds to TRBD1 (5 bases). CDR1 and CDR2 (germline): LGHDT, YNNKEL (reference sequence). The CDR3 loop spans 12 amino acids. Between the trimmed V and J ends, which lost 4 bases and 4 bases, there was a span of 7 bases. The CDR3 protein is CASSPDSYGYTF. For the CDR3, the DNA is TGTGCCAGCAGCCCAGACAGCTATGGCTACACCTTC.

This chain joins TRBV2 and TRBJ2-5; D ambiguous. The CDR3 consists of 13 residues. In germline, CDR1 is SNHLY, CDR2 FYNNEI. Trimming removed 8 bases at V and 3 bases at J, with 13 bases between. CDR3 coding DNA: TGTGCCAGCTCAGTGCACCTCGAAGAGACCCAGTACTTC. It yields the protein CASSVHLEETQYF.

V is TRBV5-5 and J is TRBJ1-2; 11 bases align to TRBD1. V shed 6 bases, J shed 1 base, and the junction held 8 bases outside the gene matches. The CDR3 is 16 residues long. The germline V gene has CDR1 SGHKS and CDR2 YYEKEE (reference sequence). The CDR3 loop reads CASTRGQGVINYGYTF. CDR3 coding DNA: TGTGCCAGCACCAGGGGACAGGGGGTGATTAACTATGGCTACACCTTC.

This chain uses TRBV2 with TRBJ2-1; D may be TRBD1 (5 bases). The V end was cut by 0 bases, the J end by 2 bases, with 14 bases between. The CDR3 extends over 17 amino acids. Germline CDR1 SNHLY, CDR2 FYNNEI. CDR3 DNA sequence: TGTGCCAGCAGTGAAGCGCTTGGGGCAGGTGCCTACAATGAGCAGTTCTTC. Encoded protein: CASSEALGAGAYNEQFF.

The rearrangement joins TRBV5-1 to TRBJ1-1; D not certain. The CDR3 has 14 amino acids. CDR1 and CDR2 from the germline V gene are SGHRS and YFSETQ. Trimming shortened V by 4 bases and J by 1 base, and 11 bases separated the two germline ends. CDR3 residues: CASSPTSGNTEAFF. In DNA, the CDR3 is TGCGCCAGCAGCCCAACAAGTGGGAACACTGAAGCTTTCTTT.

The chain combines TRBV10-3 with TRBJ1-5, with 7 nucleotides matching TRBD1. CDR3 length: 13 amino acids. J was trimmed by 5 bases and V by 4 bases; bases with no gene match: 2. Germline CDR1 is ENHRY and CDR2 is SYGVKD. Here the CDR3 DNA reads TGTGCCATCAGTGGGGACAGCTATCAGCCCCAGCATTTT. Its translation: CAISGDSYQPQHF.

The rearrangement links TRBV7-9 to TRBJ1-2; perhaps TRBD1 as D (5 bases). Trimming took off 0 bases at V and 4 bases at J, with 15 bases between the two ends. Germline V gene sequence: CDR1 SEHNR, CDR2 FQNEAQ (reference sequence). The CDR3 spans 16 residues. The CDR3 reads CASSLALLGHSYGYTF. The DNA for the CDR3 is TGTGCCAGCAGCTTAGCGCTCCTCGGACATAGCTATGGCTACACCTTC.

This chain links TRBV4-3 with TRBJ1-1, with 10 bases fitting TRBD1. Germline trimming cut 5 bases from V and 6 bases from J; bases unmatched to any gene: 3. The CDR3 consists of 13 residues. Germline V CDR1 and CDR2: LGHNA, YSLEER. The CDR3 spells CASSRGQGAEAFF. CDR3 bases: TGCGCCAGCAGCAGAGGACAGGGGGCTGAAGCTTTCTTT.

The V gene is TRBV5-4, the J gene TRBJ1-6, with 8 nucleotides matching TRBD1. Germline assignment: CDR1 SGHNT and CDR2 YYREEE (reference sequence). The CDR3 runs 15 residues. The junction had 6 bases not matched to a gene; V was cut back by 2 bases and J by 8 bases. The CDR3 loop reads CASSFPDRADSPLHF. The DNA of the CDR3 is TGTGCCAGCAGCTTTCCGGACAGGGCAGATTCACCCCTCCACTTT.

This chain links TRBV19 with TRBJ2-1; a weak D match, TRBD1 (7 bases). Trimming shortened V by 7 bases and J by 4 bases, and 17 bases separated the two germline ends. The CDR3 sequence is 15 residues long. Germline loops: CDR1 LNHDA, CDR2 SQIVND (reference sequence). The CDR3 reads CASTAAGQSYNEQFF. The CDR3 DNA follows: TGTGCCAGTACGGCGGCGGGACAGTCGTACAATGAGCAGTTCTTC.

The V gene is TRBV18, the J gene TRBJ1-6; the D is unclear. The germline gives CDR1 KGHSH, CDR2 LQKENI. This CDR3 region has 15 residues. Trimming pared 2 bases from V and 0 bases from J, leaving 5 bases between. CDR3 amino acids: CASSPSSSYNSPLHF. The CDR3 DNA sequence: TGTGCCAGCTCACCATCTAGCTCCTATAATTCACCCCTCCACTTT.

This rearrangement joins TRBV7-8 to TRBJ2-4; D is possibly TRBD1 or TRBD2 (6 bases each). CDR3 length: 16 residues. The V end lost 5 bases, the J end lost 6 bases, and 20 bases lay between the germline ends. Germline loops: CDR1 SGHVS, CDR2 FQNEAQ. The CDR3 coding sequence is TGTGCCAGCAGCCTAGGGGGAGGCAGGGTAGGAAACATTCAGTACTTC. Its protein product is CASSLGGGRVGNIQYF.

This clone was seen more than once but under ten times. The chain uses TRBV10-1 and TRBJ2-1; 9 nucleotides match TRBD2. From germline, CDR1 is WNHNN and CDR2 SYGVQD (reference sequence). The junction had 5 bases not matched to a gene; V was cut back by 8 bases and J by 6 bases. CDR3 size: 13 residues. The CDR3 bases are TGCGCCAGCGGGACTAGCAATGGCAATGAGCAGTTCTTC. Translated, it gives CASGTSNGNEQFF.

This clone was picked up a small number of times. The V gene is TRBV7-9, the J gene TRBJ2-2; 7 bases fit TRBD2. The germline V gene encodes CDR1 SEHNR and CDR2 FQNEAQ (reference sequence). The CDR3 covers 16 residues. J lost 0 bases, V lost 1 base, and 2 bases had no gene match. The CDR3 nucleotides are TGTGCCAGCAGCTTAGTCGCGGGGGCGAACACCGGGGAGCTGTTTTTT. This gives the protein CASSLVAGANTGELFF.